The T cell receptor beta chain under discussion was sequenced for a study of post-analysis software for immune sequencing data (dated by TCRdb to 2014 to 2015). A note on the overall study: Disease courses on record covered relapsing-remitting, secondary progressive and progressive-relapsing multiple sclerosis, though some patients had no subtype annotation. The multiple sclerosis patient repertoires were compared with about a dozen previously published healthy control repertoires from donors aged about 6 to 26 years. A subset of samples was prepared in parallel using single-end sample barcoding, then pooled and co-amplified after Illumina adapter ligation.

The V end loses 2 bases and the J end loses 2 bases, and a stretch of 13 bases separates them. From the germline V gene, CDR1 is SGDLS and CDR2 is YYNGEE. The CDR3 sequence holds 15 residues, the cysteine and phenylalanine included. Of all the DNA, just the CDR3 is kept, 45 bases in frame from base 1. Overall results and qualifications from the work: Multiple sclerosis patients had significantly lower normalized Chao1 diversity than controls, a result that suggests substantial peripheral T-cell clonal expansion. Direct clustering with F measure showed strong co-clustering of samples prepared in the same batch, prompting a batch-effect correction. The control group was slightly older than the multiple sclerosis patient group. Patients showed significantly higher frequencies than controls for a handful of TRBV segments, among them TRBV5-6, TRBV5-1 and TRBV20-1.

Concerning this clonotype: It has no known antigen specificity. No base quality values were provided; no much bigger clone lies one nucleotide off.

Libraries were made using PCR. The sample was run on an Illumina HiSeq 2500. To reduce PCR and sequencing biases, unique molecular identifiers were incorporated into the TCR beta cDNA libraries. Per 1 to 10 million input T cells, around 500,000 cDNA molecules were obtained, such that each molecule approximated one T cell. The patient libraries were prepared and sequenced with the same protocol used for the earlier healthy control dataset. Samples belonging to the same batch were prepared together, multiplexed and sequenced on a shared HiSeq lane. The study's own analysis went as follows. MIGEC handled the raw barcoded reads, throwing out single-read molecular identifier groups before consensus assembly and CDR3 extraction. Clonotype tables were post-analysed with VDJtools, normalizing diversity by down-sampling all datasets to the smallest sample size. To correct batch-related cross-sample contamination, repertoire overlap clustering matched CDR3 amino acid sequences but not nucleotide sequences. The raw public reads went through TCRdb reprocessing: fastp at Q25, MiXCR clone calling, in-frame beta chains kept. Under each unique CDR3 protein, matching rows form one entry showing the most common genes and DNA. TCRdb's processing, not the authors' own work, is the source of the V and J calls. This sample lists hundreds of thousands of distinct CDR3 sequences; about 50% were detected once. The ten most abundant clones make up around 4.5% of the sample.

To demonstrate the VDJtools post-analysis software, TCR beta repertoires were profiled from the peripheral blood of 13 young patients with multiple sclerosis. The patients with multiple sclerosis were children and adolescents between roughly 6 and 16 years of age. This chain is built from TRBV9 and TRBJ2-5; the D gene is perhaps TRBD1, from 6 matching bases. The sequence was obtained from a girl between 10 and 17 years old with multiple sclerosis. The sequenced material came from blood. The DNA reads as follows: TGTGCCAGCAGCGTTCAGGGGAACCCACAAGAGACCCAGTACTTC. The encoded protein is CASSVQGNPQETQYF. Joined to the reference TRBV9 and TRBJ2-5 proteins, this CDR3 gives the full variable domain: DSGVTQTPKHLITATGQRVTLRCSPRSGDLSVYWYQQSLDQGLQFLIQYYNGEERAKGNILERFSAQQFPDLHSELNLSSLELGDSALYFCASSVQGNPQETQYFGPGTRLLVL.